The clone carrying this T cell receptor (beta chain) was counted at least ten times. Its antigen remains unknown. The ends were cut back, 4 bases at V and 8 bases at J, with 15 bases in the middle. The V gene's germline CDR1 is GTSNPN and CDR2 SVGIG (reference sequence). The CDR3 is made up of 13 amino acids. Bone marrow was sampled from every patient at the time of active disease. The data were taken from a study of read filtering for tumor transcriptome and immune sequencing. Study as a whole: After DNase treatment, RNA was made into whole-transcriptome libraries. Study observations and caveats: Dropping single-read clonotypes raised IR-seq and RNA-seq shared-clonotype correlation. Approximately 80% of IR-seq clonotypes had one read, totaling about 3.3% of reads; RNA-seq: about 74% and 41%.

This library used roughly 370 ng RNA and molecular barcoded adaptors spanning alpha/delta and beta/gamma chains. TCRdb reprocessed the reads via MiXCR and lists one record per CDR3 protein. Of 120,000 or so distinct CDR3 sequences in the sample, approximately 12% were seen once. The receptor comes from a donor at least 40 years old with multiple myeloma. The sequenced material came from a population of CD138-negative cells sorted from bone marrow. The chain carries TRBV30 and TRBJ2-1, with TRBD2 as a possible D gene (6 bases). The CDR3 sequence is CAWTGLPGDEQFF. CDR3 DNA: TGTGCCTGGACGGGACTTCCCGGTGATGAGCAGTTCTTC.